This T cell receptor beta chain was sequenced in a study of CD8 T cells in ankylosing spondylitis. The CDR3 loop spans 14 amino acids. Germline V gene data show CDR1 as LNHDA and CDR2 as SQIVND (reference sequence). The V gene lost 5 bases and the J gene lost 4 bases, with 12 bases spanning the gap. Study observations and caveats: CD8+ disease-linked clones were present at relatively low frequencies in blood. Reportedly, matched ankylosing spondylitis synovial fluid was significantly enriched for disease-linked clones. Seven to nine highly homologous variants formed a TCR beta motif that appeared characteristic of ankylosing spondylitis blood.

In regard to this clonotype: Its antigen is as yet unknown.

TCR beta libraries were made by quantitative 5'-RACE with molecular barcodes. In TCRdb, the 5' RACE reads were re-called with MiXCR into one record per CDR3 protein. The sample shows under 200,000 distinct CDR3 sequences, 9.8% of them seen only once. What was sequenced was blood, either unsorted or a sorted T cell fraction (not recorded which). The V gene is TRBV19, the J gene TRBJ1-5, with D possibly matching TRBD1 (6 bases). This clonotype was sampled from a female donor with ankylosing spondylitis or in good health (not recorded which). DNA for the CDR3: TGTGCCAGTAGTTCAACAGGGAGTAATCAGCCCCAGCATTTT. It encodes CASSSTGSNQPQHF.